What follows is one T cell receptor beta chain and its context. Its antigen is as yet unknown. The data were obtained in a study of cytomegalovirus exposure and HLA in healthy donors. The wider study: Unique TCRs numbering about 87 million, obtained from HLA-typed donors, made up an early data release. Study results and caveats: In vitro experiments confirmed that a few CMV-associated chains were specific for CMV antigens. Using the classifier, cytomegalovirus status was reportedly diagnosed with high specificity and sensitivity.

Likely unrecorded immune exposures existed in these nominally healthy donors. The study ran its PCR with 60 Vbeta and 13 Jbeta primers. The repertoire was sequenced with immunoSEQ multiplex PCR; TCRdb's copy has only in-frame clones and lacks some. This sample carries around 100,000 clones, around 86% of them seen once, and the ten largest clones take under 4%. Trimming took 0 bases from V and 7 from J; bases not matched to a gene: 3. There are 15 residues in the CDR3. The germline gives CDR1 SGHDT, CDR2 YYEEEE. This sequence originates from a female donor in good health and CMV-seropositive. V gene TRBV5-6 combines with J gene TRBJ1-6; TRBD1 agrees at 8 bases. The sample consisted of PBMCs. The CDR3 loop reads CASSLGRGRNSPLHF. For the CDR3, the DNA is TGTGCCAGCAGCTTGGGCAGGGGGCGGAATTCACCCCTCCACTTT.